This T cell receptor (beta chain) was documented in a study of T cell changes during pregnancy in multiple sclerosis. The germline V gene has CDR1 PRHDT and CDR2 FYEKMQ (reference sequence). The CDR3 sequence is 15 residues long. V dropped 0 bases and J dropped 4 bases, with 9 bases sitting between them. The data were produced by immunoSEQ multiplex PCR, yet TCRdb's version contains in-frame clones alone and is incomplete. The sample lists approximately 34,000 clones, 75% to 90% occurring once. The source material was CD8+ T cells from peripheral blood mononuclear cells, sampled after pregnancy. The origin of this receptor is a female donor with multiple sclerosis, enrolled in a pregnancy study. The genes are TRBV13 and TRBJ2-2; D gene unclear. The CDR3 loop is CASSLGPFSTGELFF. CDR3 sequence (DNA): TGTGCCAGCAGCTTAGGCCCCTTCAGCACCGGGGAGCTGTTTTTT.